A single sample gave rise to the 18 T cell receptor beta chains below, sequenced in a study of CD8 T cells in ankylosing spondylitis. MiXCR, run by TCRdb on the 5' RACE reads, gives a single entry per CDR3 protein. In the table there are hundreds of thousands of distinct CDR3 sequences, 20% of which are singletons. Sequencing used blood, either unsorted or a sorted T cell fraction (not recorded which). These receptors originate from a male donor with ankylosing spondylitis or in good health (not recorded which).

The chain carries TRBV5-6 and TRBJ1-5, with 8 nucleotides matching TRBD1. Germline CDR1 reads SGHDT; CDR2 reads YYEEEE. With 3 bases clipped from V and 7 bases from J, the junction kept 3 bases outside the gene matches. The CDR3 loop spans 13 amino acids. The CDR3 region has the DNA TGTGCCAGCAGCTCGACAGGGGTGCAGCCCCAGCATTTT. Translating gives CASSSTGVQPQHF.

This clonotype was counted between two and nine times. The chain carries TRBV3-1 and TRBJ1-2; 7 nucleotides match TRBD1. The CDR3 extends over 12 amino acids. In germline, CDR1 is LGHDT, CDR2 YNNKEL (reference sequence). Trimming took 3 bases from V and 8 from J; bases not matched to a gene: 3. CDR3 nucleotide sequence: TGTGCCAGCAGCCACAGGGGGGGCGGCTACACCTTC. It translates to CASSHRGGGYTF.

The chain has TRBV12-3 or TRBV12-4 and TRBJ1-3; 7 bases are a match to TRBD1. The CDR3 is 14 residues long. Unmatched junction bases numbered 6, after V lost 5 bases and J lost 5 bases. The CDR3 loop is CASSVPGQRNTIYF. DNA for the CDR3: TGTGCCAGCAGTGTTCCGGGACAGAGAAACACCATATATTTT.

As concerns this clonotype: A much larger clone sits a single nucleotide away, making a read error possible. V and J are TRBV6-1 and TRBJ1-1; 9 nucleotides agree with TRBD1. V was pared by 7 bases and J by 4 bases, with 7 bases of the junction left unmatched. The CDR3 totals 14 residues. CDR1 is MNHNS, CDR2 SASEGT, per germline. This CDR3 is CASKPRDRATEAFF. CDR3 bases: TGTGCCAGCAAACCACGGGACAGGGCCACTGAAGCTTTCTTT.

The chain is built from TRBV12-3 or TRBV12-4 and TRBJ2-3; 13 bases line up with TRBD2. The CDR3 length is 16 residues. Unmatched junction bases numbered 7, after V lost 5 bases and J lost 5 bases. The CDR3 DNA is TGTGCCAGCAGTACCGGACTAGCGGGAGTGGGAGATACGCAGTATTTT. This translates into CASSTGLAGVGDTQYF.

This clonotype was picked up many times. The V and J genes are TRBV6-5 and TRBJ2-7; 7 nucleotides line up with TRBD1. The CDR3 runs 14 residues. Germline lookup yields CDR1 MNHEY and CDR2 SVGAGI. V shed 6 bases, J shed 3 bases, and the junction held 8 bases outside the gene matches. This CDR3 is CASRYERDSYEQYV. As DNA, the CDR3 is TGTGCCAGCAGATATGAACGGGACAGCTACGAGCAGTACGTC.

The chain employs TRBV10-3 and TRBJ1-1; TRBD1 aligns across 9 bases. V was pared by 0 bases and J by 5 bases, with 7 bases of the junction left unmatched. This CDR3 is 16 amino acids long. Germline V gene data show CDR1 as ENHRY and CDR2 as SYGVKD. Here the CDR3 DNA reads TGTGCCATCAGTGAGTCATCCGGGACAGGGCGGACTGAAGCTTTCTTT. This codes for CAISESSGTGRTEAFF.

This chain links TRBV14 with TRBJ1-3; D is undetermined. The CDR3 sequence is 15 residues long. Trimming removed 0 bases at V and 8 bases at J, with 14 bases between. CDR1 and CDR2 from the germline V gene are SGHDN and FVKESK. The CDR3 loop reads CASSQDAQGAYTIYF. The CDR3 bases are TGTGCCAGCAGCCAAGATGCACAAGGAGCATACACCATATATTTT.

This clonotype was seen more than once but under ten times. The J gene is TRBJ2-1, the V gene TRBV5-1; D may match TRBD1 or TRBD2 (5 bases each). Germline assignment: CDR1 SGHRS and CDR2 YFSETQ. CDR3 length: 18 residues. V was shortened by 0 bases and J by 3 bases, with 19 bases between the two germline ends. The CDR3, as DNA: TGCGCCAGCAGCTTGGAAGCAGAATCCGGGACCCTCTACAATGAGCAGTTCTTC. Residues: CASSLEAESGTLYNEQFF.

The rearrangement joins TRBV5-1 to TRBJ2-1, with 8 bases aligning to TRBD1. With V trimmed by 3 bases and J by 9 bases, 5 bases remained unmatched. Germline V gives CDR1 SGHRS, CDR2 YFSETQ. The CDR3 covers 13 residues. The CDR3 nucleotides read TGCGCCAGCAGCTGGAACAGGGGGAGTGAGCAGTTCTTC. Its protein is CASSWNRGSEQFF. The full variable domain, in which reference TRBV5-1 and TRBJ2-1 provide the parts outside the CDR3, is KAGVTQTPRYLIKTRGQQVTLSCSPISGHRSVSWYQQTPGQGLQFLFEYFSETQRNKGNFPGRFSGRQFSNSRSEMNVSTLELGDSALYLCASSWNRGSEQFFGPGTRLTVL.

This clonotype was picked up many times. V usage is TRBV7-3 and J usage is TRBJ2-1; TRBD1 agrees at 9 bases. Germline V gene sequence: CDR1 SGHTA, CDR2 FQGTGA. The junction had 2 bases not matched to a gene; V was cut back by 2 bases and J by 3 bases. There are 15 residues in the CDR3. DNA for the CDR3: TGTGCCAGCAGCTTAGGACAGGGGAACTACAATGAGCAGTTCTTC. As protein: CASSLGQGNYNEQFF.

This clonotype was picked up a small number of times. This chain uses TRBV5-1 with TRBJ2-2; 8 bases fit TRBD1. V gave up 0 bases and J gave up 9 bases; unmatched junction bases: 7. There are 15 residues in the CDR3. The germline gives CDR1 SGHRS, CDR2 YFSETQ. CDR3 residues: CASSLEVGQVRELFF. CDR3 bases: TGCGCCAGCAGCTTGGAGGTGGGACAGGTTAGGGAGCTGTTTTTT.

This rearrangement joins TRBV11-2 to TRBJ1-5, with D possibly being TRBD1 (5 bases). With 1 base removed from V and 3 bases from J, the gap between germline ends came to 10 bases. This CDR3 comprises 15 residues. Germline lookup yields CDR1 SGHAT and CDR2 FQNNGV. The CDR3 loop is CASSLGRGNNQPQHF. The CDR3 DNA reads TGTGCCAGCAGCTTAGGGAGGGGTAACAATCAGCCCCAGCATTTT. The variable domain in full, with the rest retrieved from reference TRBV11-2 and TRBJ1-5, is EAGVAQSPRYKIIEKRQSVAFWCNPISGHATLYWYQQILGQGPKLLIQFQNNGVVDDSQLPKDRFSAERLKGVDSTLKIQPAKLEDSAVYLCASSLGRGNNQPQHFGDGTRLSIL.

The rearrangement uses TRBV7-2 and TRBJ2-5, with D perhaps TRBD1 (6 bases). V was clipped by 2 bases and J by 5 bases, with 18 bases between them. Germline assignment: CDR1 SGHTA and CDR2 FQGNSA. The CDR3 is 16 amino acids. CDR3 amino acids: CASSLLGASSLETQYF. As DNA, the CDR3 is TGTGCCAGCAGCTTATTGGGGGCTTCTTCTCTGGAGACCCAGTACTTC.

The rearrangement uses TRBV20-1 and TRBJ2-1; D remains ambiguous. Looked up from germline, CDR1 is DFQATT and CDR2 is SNEGSKA (reference sequence). This CDR3 is built from 14 residues. V was shortened by 3 bases and J by 1 base, with 10 bases between the two germline ends. For the CDR3, the DNA is TGCAGTGCTAGGGCTAGTAATTCCTACAATGAGCAGTTCTTC. Its translation: CSARASNSYNEQFF.

This chain connects TRBV7-3 to TRBJ2-7, with 7 bases that match TRBD2. CDR1 is SGHTA and CDR2 is FQGTGA in the germline V gene. The CDR3 covers 16 residues. With 5 bases clipped from V and 2 bases from J, the junction kept 12 bases outside the gene matches. As DNA, the CDR3 is TGTGCCAGCAGCCCCCCGCAAGCTAGCGGACCCTACGAGCAGTACGTC. Translated: CASSPPQASGPYEQYV.

This clonotype was observed a few times. The chain uses TRBV20-1 and TRBJ2-2, with 10 bases aligning to TRBD2. V dropped 4 bases and J dropped 2; count of bases not matched to a gene: 4. There are 15 residues in the CDR3. CDR1 is DFQATT and CDR2 is SNEGSKA in the germline V gene (reference sequence). CDR3 amino acids: CSANSGGANTGELFF. The CDR3 DNA is TGCAGTGCTAACAGCGGGGGGGCTAACACCGGGGAGCTGTTTTTT.

This rearrangement joins TRBV5-1 to TRBJ2-2, with D perhaps being TRBD1 or TRBD2 (5 bases each). Trimming cost V 2 bases and J 2 bases, with 10 bases left between them. The germline V gene encodes CDR1 SGHRS and CDR2 YFSETQ. This CDR3 is built from 15 residues. The CDR3 nucleotides read TGCGCCAGCAGCTTCCGGGACGTAAACACCGGGGAGCTGTTTTTT. Translating it yields CASSFRDVNTGELFF.